The source of this T cell receptor beta chain is a study of shared clonotypes between healthy human individuals (TCRdb year 2020). Notes on the research overall: The cohort comprised a couple of women and three men aged 18 to 49 years. Per donor, three plates each were used for CD4 naive and CD4 memory, two for CD8 naive, and one for CD8 memory. To increase sequencing depth and limit assay-specific biases, different laboratories used diverse techniques to prepare libraries and sequence TCR repertoires. Blood TCR repertoires of roughly five healthy adults were deeply sequenced to estimate repertoire size and the extent of clonotype sharing between individuals. Per donor, leukapheresis produced somewhere between about 0.85 and 8.9 billion PBMCs. Overall study results and their limits: Clonotypes shared by all four sorted-subset donors showed higher generation probabilities than non-shared clonotypes. Approximately 5% of naive CD4, 3.5% of naive CD8, 2.3% of memory CD4, and about 0.4% of memory CD8 clonotypes were shared across several donors. Based on pairwise subsampling, the degree of clonotype sharing among donors was expected to be affected by sequencing depth. The small number of donors limited the genetic and exposure-history diversity represented. Even with the large sequencing depth, rarefaction of the sorted-subset datasets indicated that sequencing was incomplete. Larger estimated clonotype richness was generally found for naive subsets than for memory subsets. Sampling was limited to blood, and TCR repertoires in tissue likely differ from TCR repertoires in blood.

At the junction V is shortened by 0 bases and J by 7 bases, with 12 bases in between. From the cysteine through the phenylalanine, the CDR3 covers 14 amino acids. Only CDR3 DNA is held: 42 bases, read in frame from base 1. The germline V gene (reference sequence) supplies CDR1 SEHNR and CDR2 FQNEAQ. The donors were healthy, HIV-negative adults who had no recently reported acute infections or vaccinations. Only Caucasian adults living in Nashville, Tennessee, USA were represented among the donors. Magnetic negative selection was used to enrich CD4+ T cells, after which naive cells were positively selected on CD45RA and the negative fraction became the memory subset. Blood was obtained by leukapheresis, after which PBMCs were separated by Ficoll-Histopaque density gradient centrifugation and cryopreserved in liquid nitrogen vapor phase. Analytical flow cytometry was used to check the purity and quantity of each magnetically sorted T cell population. Genomic DNA was isolated from every sorted fraction and measured by UV absorbance on a Nanodrop 2000c.

Using the deep immunoSEQ assay, multiplex PCR amplified TCR CDR3 regions from genomic DNA. Extracted genomic DNA from each cell subset was spread evenly across all wells of several immunoSEQ 96-well plates, with each plate serving as a replicate. For sorted subsets, about 210 ng of genomic DNA, equivalent to 25,000 to 35,000 T cell genomes, went into each replicate PCR. Purified libraries were quantified with a Qubit 3.0 fluorometer, sized on a Bioanalyzer 2100, and re-quantified with the KAPA Library Quantification kit. Each immunoSEQ 96-well plate was sequenced on its own single-read 150-cycle Illumina NextSeq 550 flow cell. In the paper's pipeline: Because the immunoSEQ output held only junctional sequences and lacked quality scores, the filtering could not match the filtering applied to full-length reads. Sequences were annotated with PyIR, a Python wrapper for IgBLAST v1.9, and V/J genes and CDR3 were assigned using IMGT germline references. Reads were filtered out if the reads had weak V/J assignments (E-value above 1e-6), no CDR3, stop codons, out-of-frame junctions, or ambiguous translated residues. V3J clonotypes were defined by identical inferred V gene, J gene, and CDR3 amino acid sequence. The percentage overlap between two repertoires was calculated by dividing the number of shared unique clonotypes by the size of the smaller repertoire. RTK rarefaction, the Chao1 estimator, and Recon v2.1 estimates of unobserved clonotypes were used to assess repertoire richness. For all TCRbeta clonotypes obtained by the gDNA method from several donors, generation probabilities were computed with OLGA. This is the immuneACCESS table as TCRdb keeps it, with only in-frame sequences that have V and J called. A part of the clones is gone; compared with another copy, unresolved V genes explain less than half, and the rest is unexplained. The V and J calls and the clone size are those of that table, but D and trimming were determined from the DNA. This sample gives around 1.4 million clones in total; approximately 98.5% of them show up just once. The ten largest clonotypes hold under 0.45% of the sample.

As for this clone: Its antigen remains unidentified. No quality values exist for individual bases; no much larger clone is one base distant.

Sequencing was performed on naive CD4+ T cells sorted from blood. The cell subset or site tag for this specimen amounts to: CD45RA+ positively selected. The clonotype was recovered from a man aged 25 to 40 in good health. The V and J genes are TRBV7-9 and TRBJ2-5; the D segment could be TRBD1, given 6 matching bases. At the DNA level, the sequence is TGTGCCAGCAGCTTAGCTCTAGCAGGGGTGACCCAGTACTTC. This is translated as CASSLALAGVTQYF.